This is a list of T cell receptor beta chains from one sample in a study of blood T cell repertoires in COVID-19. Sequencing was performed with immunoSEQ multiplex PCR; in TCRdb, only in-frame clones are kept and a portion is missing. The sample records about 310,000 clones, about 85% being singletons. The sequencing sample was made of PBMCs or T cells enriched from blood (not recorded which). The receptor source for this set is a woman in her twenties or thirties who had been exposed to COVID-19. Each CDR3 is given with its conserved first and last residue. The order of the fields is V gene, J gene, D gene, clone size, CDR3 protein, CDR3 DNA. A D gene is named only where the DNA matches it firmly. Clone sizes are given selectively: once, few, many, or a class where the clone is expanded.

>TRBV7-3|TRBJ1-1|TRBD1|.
CASSQSGRGLGTEAFF
TGTGCCAGCAGCCAGTCCGGCAGGGGGCTTGGCACTGAAGCTTTCTTT
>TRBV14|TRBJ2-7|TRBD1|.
CASSQGPRDRGTEQYF
TGTGCCAGCAGCCAAGGCCCCCGGGACAGGGGGACCGAGCAGTACTTC
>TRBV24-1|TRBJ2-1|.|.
CATSGHDPDNEQFF
TGTGCCACCAGTGGACATGACCCTGACAATGAGCAGTTCTTC
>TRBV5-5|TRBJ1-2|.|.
CASSPRGYQDNYGYTF
TGTGCCAGCAGTCCCAGAGGGTATCAGGATAACTATGGCTACACCTTC
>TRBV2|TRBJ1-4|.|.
CASDLSGFTNEKLFF
TGTGCCAGTGATCTCTCAGGGTTTACTAATGAAAAACTGTTTTTT
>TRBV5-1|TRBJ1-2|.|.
CASSSDSNYGYTF
TGCGCCAGCAGCTCGGACAGTAACTATGGCTACACCTTC
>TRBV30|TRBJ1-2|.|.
CAWSYSNYGYTF
TGTGCCTGGAGTTATTCTAACTATGGCTACACCTTC
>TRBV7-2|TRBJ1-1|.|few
CASSLDGGGNTEAFF
TGTGCCAGCAGCTTAGACGGTGGAGGGAACACTGAAGCTTTCTTT
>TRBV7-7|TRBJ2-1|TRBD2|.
CASSSTSGGNNEQFF
TGTGCTAGCAGCTCGACTAGCGGGGGAAACAATGAGCAGTTCTTC
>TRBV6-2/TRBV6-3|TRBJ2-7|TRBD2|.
CASSYERGVTYEQYF
TGTGCCAGCAGTTACGAGCGGGGAGTCACCTACGAGCAGTACTTC
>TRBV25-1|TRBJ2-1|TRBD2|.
CASSALAGGPHYNEQFF
TGTGCCAGCAGTGCGCTAGCGGGAGGGCCTCACTACAATGAGCAGTTCTTC
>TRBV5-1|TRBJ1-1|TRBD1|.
CASSLGDRNTEAFF
TGCGCCAGCAGCTTAGGGGACAGAAACACTGAAGCTTTCTTT
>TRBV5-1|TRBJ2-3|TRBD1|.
CASTKDPTGGYGTRPTYSTDTQYF
TGCGCCAGCACGAAGGATCCTACAGGGGGCTACGGTACTAGGCCCACCTATAGCACAGATACGCAGTATTTT
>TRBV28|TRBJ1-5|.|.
CASSQGIGNQPQHF
TGTGCCAGCAGTCAGGGCATTGGCAATCAGCCCCAGCATTTT
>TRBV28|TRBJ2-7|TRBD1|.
CASSPPGQGSYEQYF
TGTGCCAGCAGTCCCCCGGGACAGGGGTCCTACGAGCAGTACTTC